This is a list of T cell receptor beta chains from one sample in a study of shared clonotypes between healthy human individuals. Method: immunoSEQ multiplex PCR; TCRdb's copy keeps in-frame clones and lacks some. The sample records about 480,000 clones, 79% being singletons. The specimen was PBMCs. The source of these receptors is a woman in her thirties or forties in good health. Some clones in this sample may be carry-over from other donors' samples. CDR3s include the opening cysteine and the closing phenylalanine or tryptophan. The order of the fields is V gene, D gene, clone size, J gene, CDR3 protein, CDR3 DNA. The D gene is left open where the match is weak. Size tells how often a clone was seen (once, few, many) or the class of an expanded clone, and some rows leave it out.

V: TRBV28
D: NA
size: NA
J: TRBJ2-1
CDR3: CASREEGAGSYNEQFF
DNA: TGTGCCAGCAGGGAGGAGGGGGCAGGATCCTACAATGAGCAGTTCTTC

V: TRBV9
D: NA
size: NA
J: TRBJ1-2
CDR3: CASSVDEGAPKNYGYTF
DNA: TGTGCCAGCAGCGTAGACGAAGGGGCCCCAAAAAACTATGGCTACACCTTC

V: TRBV29-1
D: NA
size: NA
J: TRBJ1-3
CDR3: CSVAGPGNTIYF
DNA: TGCAGCGTTGCAGGGCCCGGAAACACCATATATTTT

V: TRBV27
D: TRBD1
size: NA
J: TRBJ2-1
CDR3: CASSSDTGQANEQFF
DNA: TGTGCCAGCAGTTCAGATACGGGACAGGCCAATGAGCAGTTCTTC

V: TRBV7-7
D: NA
size: NA
J: TRBJ2-1
CDR3: CASSPGNGRGNEQFF
DNA: TGTGCCAGCAGCCCAGGCAACGGCAGGGGCAATGAGCAGTTCTTC

V: TRBV10-1
D: NA
size: many
J: TRBJ2-1
CDR3: CASSGTYYNEQFF
DNA: TGCGCCAGCTCCGGGACGTATTACAATGAGCAGTTCTTC

V: TRBV4-1
D: NA
size: NA
J: TRBJ2-3
CDR3: CASSQGKWLAVDTQYF
DNA: TGCGCCAGCAGCCAAGGAAAATGGCTCGCCGTGGATACGCAGTATTTT

V: TRBV7-9
D: TRBD2
size: few
J: TRBJ2-3
CDR3: CASSPRTSGRASDTQYF
DNA: TGTGCCAGCAGCCCCCGAACTAGCGGGAGGGCCTCAGATACGCAGTATTTT

V: TRBV28
D: TRBD2
size: many
J: TRBJ2-5
CDR3: CASSFLAGSGRETQYF
DNA: TGTGCCAGCAGTTTCCTAGCGGGATCCGGTCGAGAGACCCAGTACTTC

V: TRBV18
D: TRBD2
size: NA
J: TRBJ2-2
CDR3: CASSPETGTRNTGELFF
DNA: TGTGCCAGCTCACCGGAAACCGGGACTAGGAACACCGGGGAGCTGTTTTTT

V: TRBV5-4
D: TRBD2
size: NA
J: TRBJ2-3
CDR3: CASSLGLAGGKDTQYF
DNA: TGTGCCAGCAGCTTAGGACTAGCGGGAGGTAAAGATACGCAGTATTTT

V: TRBV4-1
D: TRBD2
size: few
J: TRBJ2-5
CDR3: CASSPDLALAGEETQYF
DNA: TGCGCCAGCAGCCCAGACCTGGCACTAGCGGGGGAAGAGACCCAGTACTTC

V: TRBV28
D: TRBD2
size: NA
J: TRBJ2-7
CDR3: CASSTPGLAVYEQYF
DNA: TGTGCCAGCAGTACACCGGGACTAGCGGTCTACGAGCAGTACTTC

V: TRBV10-2
D: NA
size: NA
J: TRBJ1-5
CDR3: CASDPSRGNQPQHF
DNA: TGCGCCAGCGACCCCTCGAGGGGGAATCAGCCCCAGCATTTT

V: TRBV5-1
D: TRBD2
size: NA
J: TRBJ2-3
CDR3: CASSFLAGVGDTQYF
DNA: TGCGCCAGCAGCTTTCTAGCGGGAGTAGGGGATACGCAGTATTTT

V: TRBV28
D: NA
size: few
J: TRBJ1-1
CDR3: CASSLGTEAFF
DNA: TGTGCCAGCAGTTTAGGAACTGAAGCTTTCTTT

V: TRBV5-6
D: TRBD2
size: few
J: TRBJ2-7
CDR3: CASSLSGTSAAGYVYEQYF
DNA: TGTGCCAGCAGCTTGAGCGGGACTAGCGCGGCGGGATATGTTTACGAGCAGTACTTC

V: TRBV29-1
D: NA
size: NA
J: TRBJ2-2
CDR3: CSVGRDTGELFF
DNA: TGCAGCGTTGGCAGGGATACCGGGGAGCTGTTTTTT

V: TRBV30
D: NA
size: NA
J: TRBJ2-1
CDR3: CAWSVAPGAYNEQFF
DNA: TGTGCCTGGAGTGTAGCCCCAGGGGCCTACAATGAGCAGTTCTTC

V: TRBV19
D: TRBD1
size: few
J: TRBJ2-7
CDR3: CASSLTGVTYEQYF
DNA: TGTGCCAGTAGCCTGACAGGGGTCACCTACGAGCAGTACTTC

V: TRBV10-3
D: TRBD2
size: NA
J: TRBJ2-3
CDR3: CAISAGLAGADTQYF
DNA: TGTGCCATCAGCGCCGGACTAGCGGGAGCAGATACGCAGTATTTT

V: TRBV30
D: TRBD2
size: NA
J: TRBJ2-1
CDR3: CASNQMGLALLASEQFF
DNA: TGTGCCTCTAACCAAATGGGACTAGCCCTACTCGCCTCCGAGCAGTTCTTC

V: TRBV4-2
D: NA
size: few
J: TRBJ2-3
CDR3: CASSQGELDGSTQYF
DNA: TGTGCCAGCAGCCAAGGTGAATTAGATGGTTCTACGCAGTATTTT

V: TRBV6-5
D: NA
size: NA
J: TRBJ2-7
CDR3: CASSYSNSGYEQYF
DNA: TGTGCCAGCAGTTACTCGAACTCTGGGTACGAGCAGTACTTC

V: TRBV5-3
D: TRBD2
size: NA
J: TRBJ2-7
CDR3: CARSSDSGQPEQYF
DNA: TGTGCCAGAAGCTCCGATAGCGGGCAACCCGAGCAGTACTTC

V: TRBV29-1
D: NA
size: NA
J: TRBJ2-2
CDR3: CSGGQSNTGELFF
DNA: TGCAGCGGTGGGCAGTCAAACACCGGGGAGCTGTTTTTT

V: TRBV30
D: TRBD1
size: NA
J: TRBJ2-7
CDR3: CAWSDAGTGYYEQYF
DNA: TGTGCCTGGAGTGACGCCGGGACAGGTTACTACGAGCAGTACTTC

V: TRBV10-2
D: TRBD2
size: once
J: TRBJ2-7
CDR3: CASSSGTSAYEQYF
DNA: TGCGCCAGCTCATCCGGGACTAGCGCCTACGAGCAGTACTTC

V: TRBV7-9
D: NA
size: NA
J: TRBJ2-2
CDR3: CASSLDDSRLFF
DNA: TGTGCCAGCAGCTTAGACGACAGCAGGCTGTTTTTT

V: TRBV6-1
D: NA
size: NA
J: TRBJ1-1
CDR3: CASSYLPATEAFF
DNA: TGTGCCAGCAGTTATCTTCCTGCCACTGAAGCTTTCTTT

V: TRBV11-3
D: NA
size: NA
J: TRBJ2-3
CDR3: CASSSTTTDTQYF
DNA: TGTGCCAGCAGCTCCACCACCACAGATACGCAGTATTTT

V: TRBV30
D: TRBD2
size: NA
J: TRBJ2-1
CDR3: CAVLAGFYNEQFF
DNA: TGTGCGGTCCTAGCGGGATTCTACAATGAGCAGTTCTTC

V: TRBV15
D: NA
size: NA
J: TRBJ2-3
CDR3: CATSTSGDRADTQYF
DNA: TGTGCCACCAGTACTTCAGGGGATCGGGCAGATACGCAGTATTTT

V: TRBV19
D: TRBD1
size: NA
J: TRBJ1-3
CDR3: CASSQLGTALSGNTIYF
DNA: TGTGCCAGTAGTCAATTGGGGACAGCGCTCTCTGGAAACACCATATATTTT

V: TRBV27
D: NA
size: NA
J: TRBJ2-7
CDR3: CASSPRNPYEQYF
DNA: TGTGCCAGCAGTCCCCGAAACCCCTACGAGCAGTACTTC

V: TRBV7-9
D: TRBD2
size: NA
J: TRBJ2-2
CDR3: CASSFSRQTSGINTGELFF
DNA: TGTGCCAGCAGCTTTAGCCGACAGACTAGCGGGATAAACACCGGGGAGCTGTTTTTT

V: TRBV27
D: NA
size: NA
J: TRBJ1-1
CDR3: CATKEGRVNTEAFF
DNA: TGTGCCACAAAGGAGGGCAGGGTGAACACTGAAGCTTTCTTT

V: TRBV4-3
D: NA
size: NA
J: TRBJ2-5
CDR3: CASSQGGEGETQYF
DNA: TGCGCCAGCAGCCAAGGGGGAGAGGGGGAGACCCAGTACTTC

V: TRBV6-5
D: NA
size: NA
J: TRBJ1-3
CDR3: CASSYSSGSGNTIYF
DNA: TGTGCCAGCAGTTACTCTTCAGGATCTGGAAACACCATATATTTT

V: TRBV19
D: TRBD2
size: NA
J: TRBJ2-1
CDR3: CASSIPGLAEEQFF
DNA: TGTGCCAGTAGTATCCCGGGACTAGCGGAGGAGCAGTTCTTC

V: TRBV7-8
D: NA
size: NA
J: TRBJ1-2
CDR3: CASSSGTEPYGYTF
DNA: TGTGCCAGCAGCTCCGGGACTGAACCTTATGGCTACACCTTC

V: TRBV6-6
D: NA
size: NA
J: TRBJ1-2
CDR3: CASSVDRNYGYTF
DNA: TGTGCCAGCAGTGTCGACAGGAACTATGGCTACACCTTC

V: TRBV18
D: NA
size: few
J: TRBJ2-7
CDR3: CASSPAVLNYEQYF
DNA: TGTGCCAGCTCACCAGCTGTACTCAACTACGAGCAGTACTTC

V: TRBV18
D: TRBD1
size: NA
J: TRBJ1-2
CDR3: CASSTYLLTGGNGYTF
DNA: TGTGCCAGCTCAACATATTTACTGACAGGGGGTAATGGCTACACCTTC

V: TRBV19
D: NA
size: NA
J: TRBJ1-5
CDR3: CASSASTGNQPQHF
DNA: TGTGCCAGTAGTGCAAGTACAGGCAATCAGCCCCAGCATTTT

V: TRBV5-3
D: TRBD2
size: NA
J: TRBJ2-1
CDR3: CARSRGPQREGDEQFF
DNA: TGTGCCAGAAGCCGAGGGCCCCAGCGGGAGGGCGATGAGCAGTTCTTC

V: TRBV4-3
D: NA
size: few
J: TRBJ2-7
CDR3: CASSQDSRGQAYEQYF
DNA: TGCGCCAGCAGCCAAGATAGTCGGGGACAAGCCTACGAGCAGTACTTC

V: TRBV27
D: TRBD2
size: NA
J: TRBJ2-1
CDR3: CASSLTTRLAGAPREQFF
DNA: TGTGCCAGCAGTTTAACCACGCGACTAGCGGGGGCCCCGAGGGAGCAGTTCTTC